This T cell receptor beta chain is drawn from a study of breast tumors, draining lymph nodes, adjacent tissues. Per germline, CDR1 MDHEN and CDR2 SYDVKM. V shed 6 bases and J 4 bases; nucleotides not matched to a gene: 7. CDR3 length: 16 residues. TCRdb called the multiplex PCR reads again in MiXCR, with one record for every CDR3 protein. The table records some 170,000 distinct CDR3 sequences, 30% to 40% of them present only once. Breast cancer patients provided tissue from their axillary draining lymph nodes. In this sample, this clonotype turned up many times. The clonotype originates from a female donor with breast cancer. Some clones in this sample may be carry-over from other donors' samples. Sequencing was done on a sample of axillary lymph node tissue. This chain joins TRBV28 and TRBJ2-6, with 9 bases identical to TRBD1. CDR3 sequence (DNA): TGTGCCAGCAGGGACAGGGGACTATCCGGGGCCAACGTCCTGACTTTC. This encodes CASRDRGLSGANVLTF.